The 24 T cell receptor beta chains presented below share a single source sample, sequenced in a study of cytomegalovirus exposure and HLA in healthy donors. Generated by immunoSEQ multiplex PCR, the TCRdb table keeps only in-frame clones and is missing some. The table has 100,000 to 150,000 clones, roughly 89% seen once; the top ten hold 1.5% to 2%. Sequenced material: PBMCs. Receptors originate from a woman aged 18-29 years in good health and CMV-seronegative.

The CDR3 reads CASSNGGPLYNEQFF. The CDR3 DNA is TGCGCCAGCAGCAACGGGGGACCCCTTTACAATGAGCAGTTCTTC. This chain links TRBV4-3 with TRBJ2-1; TRBD2 is a possible D gene (6 bases). There are 15 residues in the CDR3. The germline V gene encodes CDR1 LGHNA and CDR2 YSLEER. Trimming cost V 5 bases and J 4 bases, with 15 bases left between them.

The rearrangement links TRBV2 to TRBJ2-2; D is undetermined. Trimming shortened V by 0 bases and J by 8 bases, and 16 bases separated the two germline ends. The CDR3 contains 16 residues. Germline V gene data show CDR1 as SNHLY and CDR2 as FYNNEI. CDR3 sequence (DNA): TGTGCCAGCAGTGAAGCGCTACGGGTCCTCAAGGGGGAGCTGTTTTTT. Translation: CASSEALRVLKGELFF.

This clone appeared a single time. The V gene is TRBV30, the J gene TRBJ1-5, with 7 bases aligning to TRBD1. V was pared by 4 bases and J by 1 base, with 1 base of the junction left unmatched. The CDR3 runs to 13 residues. Germline V gene sequence: CDR1 GTSNPN, CDR2 SVGIG (reference sequence). CDR3 in amino acids: CAWTGQSNQPQHF. The CDR3 bases are TGTGCCTGGACGGGACAGAGCAATCAGCCCCAGCATTTT.

This rearrangement joins TRBV5-1 to TRBJ1-2, with 8 positions matching TRBD1. CDR1 and CDR2 (germline): SGHRS, YFSETQ. This CDR3 has 13 residues. V dropped 4 bases and J dropped 4; count of bases not matched to a gene: 3. In DNA form, the CDR3 reads TGCGCCAGCAGCCCGGACAGGGCCTATGGCTACACCTTC. This sequence encodes CASSPDRAYGYTF.

The chain carries TRBV27 and TRBJ2-7; D is perhaps TRBD2 (6 bases). The CDR3 is 14 residues long. The V end was cut by 2 bases, the J end by 0 bases, with 8 bases between. Germline V CDR1 and CDR2: MNHEY, SMNVEV (reference sequence). CDR3 in amino acids: CASSLRRDSYEQYF. In nucleotides, the CDR3 is TGTGCCAGCAGTTTACGGCGGGACTCCTACGAGCAGTACTTC.

The chain couples TRBV2 to TRBJ2-5, with D unclear. CDR1 SNHLY and CDR2 FYNNEI come from the germline V gene. The CDR3 is 12 residues long. Trimming stripped 3 bases from V and 6 bases from J, with 8 bases between. CDR3 in amino acids: CASSEFEKTQYF. CDR3 coding DNA: TGTGCCAGCAGTGAGTTTGAGAAGACCCAGTACTTC.

The chain carries TRBV2 and TRBJ2-5; TRBD2 matches at 11 bases. Germline loops: CDR1 SNHLY, CDR2 FYNNEI. This CDR3 is 16 amino acids long. The trim removed 4 bases at V and 5 bases at J, leaving 9 bases unmatched. CDR3 sequence reads: CASSGVAGGPGETQYF. The CDR3 nucleotides are TGTGCCAGCAGTGGGGTAGCGGGGGGGCCGGGTGAGACCCAGTACTTC.

This chain uses TRBV11-2 with TRBJ2-7; D is ambiguous. Looked up from germline, CDR1 is SGHAT and CDR2 is FQNNGV. The CDR3 runs to 16 residues. V lost 1 base and J 0 bases, leaving 13 bases between the germline ends. This CDR3 reads CASSLVPSGSSYEQYF. The DNA for the CDR3 is TGTGCCAGCAGCTTAGTTCCTTCAGGCAGCTCCTACGAGCAGTACTTC.

The V and J genes are TRBV11-2 and TRBJ2-1, with D perhaps TRBD2 (6 bases). CDR1 and CDR2 (germline): SGHAT, FQNNGV. The CDR3 is 15 residues long. V lost 5 bases and J lost 0, with 11 bases in between. The CDR3 spells CASSQRLGSYNEQFF. In DNA form, the CDR3 reads TGTGCCAGCAGCCAACGACTAGGCTCCTACAATGAGCAGTTCTTC.

The rearrangement uses TRBV28 and TRBJ1-2; D call uncertain. CDR1 is MDHEN and CDR2 is SYDVKM in the germline V gene. V was shortened by 1 base and J by 1 base, with 10 bases between the two germline ends. The CDR3 length is 15 residues. CDR3 coding DNA: TGTGCCAGCAGTTTATTTATCGGTGGTAACTATGGCTACACCTTC. This sequence encodes CASSLFIGGNYGYTF.

The chain has TRBV7-9 and TRBJ1-2, with D possibly matching TRBD1 (5 bases). In germline, CDR1 is SEHNR, CDR2 FQNEAQ (reference sequence). V was trimmed by 5 bases and J by 4 bases, leaving 20 bases between them. This CDR3 has 16 residues. The CDR3 DNA sequence: TGTGCCAGCAGCCCTACGTGGCCCCAGGGTCGCTATGGCTACACCTTC. This sequence encodes CASSPTWPQGRYGYTF. Full variable domain (outside the CDR3, taken from reference TRBV7-9 and TRBJ1-2): DTGVSQNPRHKITKRGQNVTFRCDPISEHNRLYWYRQTLGQGPEFLTYFQNEAQLEKSRLLSDRFSAERPKGSFSTLEIQRTEQGDSAMYLCASSPTWPQGRYGYTFGSGTRLTVV.

V gene TRBV15 combines with J gene TRBJ1-2, with 10 bases aligning to TRBD1. Germline lookup yields CDR1 LNHNV and CDR2 YYDKDF (reference sequence). This CDR3 has 16 residues. The junction had 7 bases not matched to a gene; V was cut back by 6 bases and J by 0 bases. DNA for the CDR3: TGTGCCACCAGGCCGGGACAGGGGCCTTCTAACTATGGCTACACCTTC. This translates into CATRPGQGPSNYGYTF.

This clone has more than one count but fewer than ten. This chain uses TRBV2 with TRBJ1-5; TRBD1 is a possible D gene (6 bases). Trimming pared 1 base from V and 7 bases from J, leaving 14 bases between. CDR1 and CDR2 from the germline V gene are SNHLY and FYNNEI. The CDR3 is 15 residues long. The chain's CDR3 is CASSEVGQGLQPQHF. DNA of the CDR3: TGTGCCAGCAGTGAAGTGGGTCAGGGGTTACAGCCCCAGCATTTT.

The J gene is TRBJ1-2, the V gene TRBV28, with TRBD1 identical over 7 bases. V was clipped by 6 bases and J by 5 bases; unmatched bases: 9. CDR3 length: 14 residues. Germline values: CDR1 MDHEN, CDR2 SYDVKM. CDR3 region: CASRTTGYGYGYTF. The CDR3 coding sequence is TGTGCCAGCAGGACGACAGGGTATGGTTATGGCTACACCTTC.

The chain uses TRBV19 and TRBJ1-1; D unresolved. The CDR3 spans 14 residues. The germline V gene has CDR1 LNHDA and CDR2 SQIVND (reference sequence). V lost 3 bases and J lost 1, with 9 bases in between. The DNA for the CDR3 is TGTGCCAGTAGTATGGGCTTTTGGAACACTGAAGCTTTCTTT. Translated: CASSMGFWNTEAFF. The variable domain in full, completed from reference TRBV19 and TRBJ1-1, reads DGGITQSPKYLFRKEGQNVTLSCEQNLNHDAMYWYRQDPGQGLRLIYYSQIVNDFQKGDIAEGYSVSREKKESFPLTVTSAQKNPTAFYLCASSMGFWNTEAFFGQGTRLTVV.

The V call is TRBV19, the J call TRBJ2-5, with 8 bases lining up with TRBD1. This CDR3 contains 19 residues. Trimming took 3 bases from V and 3 from J; bases not matched to a gene: 18. Germline lookup yields CDR1 LNHDA and CDR2 SQIVND (reference sequence). The CDR3: CASSITPEYLDRDEETQYF. DNA of the CDR3: TGTGCCAGTAGTATCACCCCCGAATACCTGGACAGGGACGAAGAGACCCAGTACTTC.

This clone is a singleton in its sample. The chain links TRBV11-2 to TRBJ2-7; TRBD2 aligns across 13 bases. The CDR3 consists of 16 residues. Germline V gives CDR1 SGHAT, CDR2 FQNNGV. V shed 4 bases, J shed 3 bases, and the junction held 6 bases outside the gene matches. CDR3 in DNA: TGTGCCAGCAGCTCAAGGACTAGCGGGAGCTACTACGAGCAGTACTTC. Protein product: CASSSRTSGSYYEQYF.

The chain employs TRBV9 and TRBJ1-6, with a weak D call TRBD1 (5 bases). Trimming removed 0 bases at V and 11 bases at J, with 6 bases between. This CDR3 comprises 12 residues. Looked up from germline, CDR1 is SGDLS and CDR2 is YYNGEE. The CDR3 is CASSVGGAPLHF. CDR3 DNA: TGTGCCAGCAGCGTAGGGGGGGCACCCCTCCACTTT.

This clone has a single count. The chain recombines TRBV7-2 with TRBJ1-3; TRBD1 matches at 7 bases. The J segment lost 10 bases and the V segment lost 5 bases, leaving 5 bases of the junction unmatched. Germline V gene sequence: CDR1 SGHTA, CDR2 FQGNSA. The CDR3 spans 12 residues. CDR3 bases: TGTGCCAGCAGCCCAAACAGGGGAACCATATATTTT. As protein: CASSPNRGTIYF.

This sequence joins TRBV5-1 and TRBJ2-5, with a tentative D call TRBD1 (8 bases). Germline CDR1 is SGHRS and CDR2 is YFSETQ. The CDR3 spans 14 residues. Between the trimmed V and J ends, which lost 4 bases and 3 bases, there was a span of 13 bases. CDR3 region: CASSVTGGEETQYF. The DNA of the CDR3 is TGCGCCAGCAGCGTTACAGGGGGGGAAGAGACCCAGTACTTC.

The V gene is TRBV11-3, the J gene TRBJ1-1; TRBD1 agrees at 10 bases. The CDR3 runs to 15 residues. CDR1 and CDR2 (germline): SGHNT, YENEEA. Germline trimming cut 7 bases from V and 6 bases from J; bases unmatched to any gene: 11. CDR3 nucleotides: TGTGCCAGCAAAGGAGTGGGACAGGGGAGTGCTGAAGCTTTCTTT. This sequence encodes CASKGVGQGSAEAFF.

The rearrangement links TRBV7-2 to TRBJ1-3; D not certain. From germline, CDR1 is SGHTA and CDR2 FQGNSA. The CDR3 has 16 amino acids. Trimming took off 1 base at V and 2 bases at J, with 12 bases between the two ends. The CDR3 bases are TGTGCCAGCAGCTTAGAGGCAGGTTCAACTGGAAACACCATATATTTT. Its protein product is CASSLEAGSTGNTIYF. Filled out from reference TRBV7-2 and TRBJ1-3, the complete variable domain reads GAGVSQSPSNKVTEKGKDVELRCDPISGHTALYWYRQSLGQGLEFLIYFQGNSAPDKSGLPSDRFSAERTGGSVSTLTIQRTQQEDSAVYLCASSLEAGSTGNTIYFGEGSWLTVV.

This rearrangement joins TRBV6-6 to TRBJ2-7, with D unresolved. CDR1 and CDR2 from the germline V gene are MNHNY and SVGAGI (reference sequence). This CDR3 comprises 14 residues. Trimming pared 6 bases from V and 0 bases from J, leaving 12 bases between. The CDR3 region has the DNA TGTGCCAGCAGCACCGGTGGTAGCTCCTACGAGCAGTACTTC. Translated, it gives CASSTGGSSYEQYF.

The chain carries TRBV28 and TRBJ2-7; TRBD1 might be the D (6 bases). The germline V gene has CDR1 MDHEN and CDR2 SYDVKM. This CDR3 spans 14 amino acids. V gave up 5 bases and J gave up 2 bases, with 13 bases separating them. CDR3 residues: CASSAPQGTYEQYF. In DNA form, the CDR3 reads TGTGCCAGCAGTGCCCCACAGGGTACCTACGAGCAGTACTTC. Variable domain in full (rest from reference TRBV28 and TRBJ2-7): DVKVTQSSRYLVKRTGEKVFLECVQDMDHENMFWYRQDPGLGLRLIYFSYDVKMKEKGDIPEGYSVSREKKERFSLILESASTNQTSMYLCASSAPQGTYEQYFGPGTRLTVT.